The 10 T cell receptor beta chains presented below share a single source sample, sequenced in a study of shared clonotypes between healthy human individuals. Repertoires were generated with immunoSEQ multiplex PCR, while TCRdb's copy carries only in-frame clones and drops some. Among about 2,200,000 clones, just over 90% were seen once, and the ten largest hold around 1.7%. Selected positively for CCR7 and CD45RO-negative, naive CD8 cells excluded terminally differentiated effector memory CD45RA+ cells. The specimen sequenced was naive CD8+ T cells from PBMCs. The receptors originated from a man between 18 and 35 years old in good health. Some clones in this sample may be carry-over from other donors' samples.

The chain uses TRBV30 and TRBJ1-2; unclear D gene. The V end was cut by 1 base, the J end by 1 base, with 10 bases between. The V gene's germline CDR1 is GTSNPN and CDR2 SVGIG (reference sequence). The CDR3 runs 14 residues. CDR3 loop: CAWSDGVLNYGYTF. The DNA for the CDR3 is TGTGCCTGGAGTGACGGAGTCCTTAACTATGGCTACACCTTC. Complete variable domain (other parts from reference TRBV30 and TRBJ1-2): SQTIHQWPATLVQPVGSPLSLECTVEGTSNPNLYWYRQAAGRGLQLLFYSVGIGQISSEVPQNLSASRPQDRQFILSSKKLLLSDSGFYLCAWSDGVLNYGYTFGSGTRLTVV.

The rearrangement uses TRBV2 and TRBJ2-5, with TRBD2 matching over 16 bases. The CDR3 is 15 residues long. Unmatched junction bases numbered 2, after V lost 6 bases and J lost 4 bases. Germline V gene data show CDR1 as SNHLY and CDR2 as FYNNEI. In DNA form, the CDR3 reads TGTGCCAGCAGGGGACTAGCGGGAGGGATAGAGACCCAGTACTTC. It translates to CASRGLAGGIETQYF.

This chain connects TRBV5-1 to TRBJ2-7; the D is unclear. The CDR3 spans 16 residues. The V and J ends lost 0 bases and 0 bases respectively, with 13 bases between them. Germline CDR1 and CDR2: SGHRS and YFSETQ. Written as DNA, the CDR3 is TGCGCCAGCAGCTTGGAAGTATCACAAAGCTCCTACGAGCAGTACTTC. This encodes CASSLEVSQSSYEQYF.

The chain is built from TRBV7-2 and TRBJ2-7; TRBD1 aligns across 10 bases. The CDR3 runs to 14 residues. J was trimmed by 4 bases and V by 5 bases; bases with no gene match: 5. Per germline, CDR1 SGHTA and CDR2 FQGNSA. In DNA, the CDR3 is TGTGCCAGCAGCACTAGACAGGGGGCTTACGAGCAGTACTTC. It yields the protein CASSTRQGAYEQYF.

In the case of this clone: This CDR3 is also generated by other DNA sequences in the sample. The chain's CDR3 is CASSQDLETQYF. In DNA, the CDR3 is TGTGCCAGCAGCCAAGATCTAGAGACCCAGTACTTC. The chain uses TRBV14 and TRBJ2-5, with no clear D. Trimming stripped 0 bases from V and 4 bases from J, with 3 bases between. The CDR3 consists of 12 residues. Germline CDR1 SGHDN, CDR2 FVKESK.

The rearrangement uses TRBV6-1 and TRBJ1-4; D is perhaps TRBD1 (6 bases). CDR3 length: 14 residues. The ends were cut back, 6 bases at V and 0 bases at J, with 8 bases in the middle. Germline V CDR1 and CDR2: MNHNS, SASEGT. The CDR3 coding sequence is TGTGCCAGCAGGGACAGATCAACTAATGAAAAACTGTTTTTT. Translating it yields CASRDRSTNEKLFF.

This clone was counted only a few times. In nucleotides, the CDR3 is TGCGCCAGCAGCCAAGTCGGACGGTCCACAAGCAATCAGCCCCAGCATTTT. The encoded protein is CASSQVGRSTSNQPQHF. This chain connects TRBV4-1 to TRBJ1-5; D is undetermined. The CDR3 runs 17 residues. Trimming took 1 base from V and 1 from J, leaving 14 bases between them. Per germline, CDR1 MGHRA and CDR2 YSYEKL.

Details on this clone: Other DNA variants within this sample encode the same CDR3. The V gene is TRBV6-6, the J gene TRBJ2-1, with 11 positions matching TRBD2. With 6 bases clipped from V and 3 bases from J, the junction kept 4 bases outside the gene matches. This CDR3 has 15 amino acids. Germline CDR1 reads MNHNY; CDR2 reads SVGAGI (reference sequence). The CDR3 bases are TGTGCCAGCAGCTCCGGGACTAGCGGCTACAATGAGCAGTTCTTC. This translates into CASSSGTSGYNEQFF.

The CDR3: CASSLSAITEQFF. CDR3 in DNA: TGTGCCAGCAGTTTGAGCGCGATCACTGAGCAGTTCTTC. The chain has TRBV27 and TRBJ2-1; no reliable D call. The CDR3 loop spans 13 amino acids. Germline V gives CDR1 MNHEY, CDR2 SMNVEV (reference sequence). V dropped 3 bases and J dropped 9 bases, with 12 bases sitting between them.

V gene TRBV27 combines with J gene TRBJ1-2, with D tentatively TRBD1 (5 bases). Trimming removed 8 bases from V and 8 bases from J, with 18 bases in between. CDR3 length: 13 amino acids. CDR1 is MNHEY, CDR2 SMNVEV, per germline (reference sequence). Here the CDR3 reads CASALGTMQGYTF. In DNA form, the CDR3 reads TGTGCCAGCGCCCTCGGGACCATGCAGGGCTACACCTTC.